This is a list of T cell receptor beta chains from one sample in a study of blood T cell repertoires in COVID-19. Method: immunoSEQ multiplex PCR; TCRdb's copy keeps in-frame clones and lacks some. The profile covers 140,000 to 150,000 clones, with around 82% appearing a single time and over 35% taken by the ten largest. Sample: peripheral blood. The receptors derive from a human donor in a cohort sampled during active COVID-19. The CDR3 runs from the conserved cysteine through the conserved F or W. The D gene is left open where the match is weak. Where a row states a size, it is once, few, many or the class of an expanded clone; other rows omit it.

clone size	D gene	J gene	CDR3 length	V gene	CDR3 DNA	CDR3 protein
few	-	TRBJ2-3	13	TRBV10-3	TGTGCCATCATGGGCGGGAACACGGATACGCAGTATTTT	CAIMGGNTDTQYF
-	-	TRBJ2-1	15	TRBV7-3	TGTGCCAGCAGCCCCCTAGCTAGCTCCTACAATGAGCAGTTCTTC	CASSPLASSYNEQFF
few	-	TRBJ1-2	15	TRBV29-1	TGCAGCGTTGAAAATCCCGGGACCCCCGGGAGGGGCTACACCTTC	CSVENPGTPGRGYTF
-	-	TRBJ1-1	12	TRBV29-1	TGCAGCGCGGGACAAGTGAACACTGAAGCTTTCTTT	CSAGQVNTEAFF
-	TRBD2	TRBJ2-2	12	TRBV24-1	TGTGCCACCCGGGGGGATACCGGGGAGCTGTTTTTT	CATRGDTGELFF
-	TRBD2	TRBJ2-1	13	TRBV7-2	TGTGCCAGCAGCTCCGCCGGGACTAGCGGGGGAGTCTTC	CASSSAGTSGGVF
-	-	TRBJ1-1	14	TRBV5-6	TGTGCCAGCAGCTTGGGCAGATGGAACACTGAAGCTTTCTTT	CASSLGRWNTEAFF
-	TRBD1	TRBJ1-1	17	TRBV18	TGTGCCAGCTCAGAACCGGGACAGGGTTACTCGGGCACTGAAGCTTTCTTT	CASSEPGQGYSGTEAFF
-	-	TRBJ1-1	14	TRBV19	TGTGCCAGTAGTCAGGCTACAGCGAACACTGAAGCTTTCTTT	CASSQATANTEAFF
-	-	TRBJ2-1	16	TRBV7-9	TGTGCCAGCAGCTTAGATGGGGGGAGAATGAGGAATGAGCAGTTCTTC	CASSLDGGRMRNEQFF
-	-	TRBJ2-1	13	TRBV29-1	TGCAGCGTTTACCGAGGCTCCTACAATGAGCAGTTCTTC	CSVYRGSYNEQFF
-	TRBD1	TRBJ1-6	15	TRBV20-1	TGCAGTGCTAGTTTCAGGGGGCGTCGGAATTCACCCCTCCACTTT	CSASFRGRRNSPLHF
-	-	TRBJ2-7	16	TRBV11-2	TGTGCCAGCAGCTTAATCGGCAGGCGATCTTCCTACGAGCAGTACTTC	CASSLIGRRSSYEQYF
-	TRBD1	TRBJ2-1	12	TRBV7-2	TGTGCCAGCAGCCGGGACAGGGACGAGCAGTTCTTC	CASSRDRDEQFF
-	-	TRBJ1-3	14	TRBV19	TGTGCCAGTAGCCCTGGACAGTCTGGAAACACCATATATTTT	CASSPGQSGNTIYF
-	-	TRBJ1-4	15	TRBV7-8	TGTGCCAGCAGCCCCGCGGGGGCCCCTAATGAAAAACTGTTTTTT	CASSPAGAPNEKLFF
-	-	TRBJ2-1	16	TRBV9	TGTGCCAGCAGCGTAGCTGGAGGACAGCTTTACAATGAGCAGTTCTTC	CASSVAGGQLYNEQFF
-	TRBD1	TRBJ1-2	17	TRBV5-1	TGCGCCAGCAGCCTGGGGAGTACAGGGGGCTTTAGCTATGGCTACACCTTC	CASSLGSTGGFSYGYTF
-	-	TRBJ1-2	14	TRBV2	TGTGCCAGCAGTGACAGGGTCCTAAACTATGGCTACACCTTC	CASSDRVLNYGYTF
-	-	TRBJ2-3	15	TRBV7-2	TGTGCCAGCAGCTTAATCGGGATGGGCACAGATACGCAGTATTTT	CASSLIGMGTDTQYF
-	-	TRBJ1-1	15	TRBV4-1	TGCGCCAGCAGCCAAAGACAGTACATGAACACTGAAGCTTTCTTT	CASSQRQYMNTEAFF
-	TRBD1	TRBJ1-1	19	TRBV10-3	TGTGCCATCAGTGAGACTCCTCTGGGGACAGGGGCGATGAACACTGAAGCTTTCTTT	CAISETPLGTGAMNTEAFF
-	TRBD1	TRBJ2-1	18	TRBV11-2	TGTGCCAGCAGCTTGAGAGCCGACGGGACAGGGATCTACAATGAGCAGTTCTTC	CASSLRADGTGIYNEQFF
-	TRBD1	TRBJ1-2	14	TRBV28	TGTGCCAGCAGCTCTCAGGGGGCAGGTGTAAGCTACACCTTC	CASSSQGAGVSYTF
-	TRBD1	TRBJ2-1	13	TRBV7-9	TGTGCCAGCAGCACCAGGGGGTTGAATGAGCAGTTCTTC	CASSTRGLNEQFF
-	-	TRBJ1-3	15	TRBV5-1	TGCGCCAGCAGCTTACAAACAGGGCCTGGAAACACCATATATTTT	CASSLQTGPGNTIYF
-	TRBD1	TRBJ2-7	16	TRBV5-1	TGCGCCAGCAGCCCCCATGTGGGACAGAGCTCCTACGAGCAGTACTTC	CASSPHVGQSSYEQYF
-	-	TRBJ1-3	12	TRBV5-1	TGCGCCAGCAGGGCAGGGGGAAACACCATATATTTT	CASRAGGNTIYF
-	TRBD1	TRBJ2-2	16	TRBV6-2/TRBV6-3	TGTGCCAGCAGTTATCAGGGGGTCCGTTCCACCGGGGAGCTGTTTTTT	CASSYQGVRSTGELFF
-	TRBD2	TRBJ2-5	16	TRBV5-1	TGCGCCAGCAGCCTAACAGCCGGGACTAGCGAAGAGACCCAGTACTTC	CASSLTAGTSEETQYF
-	-	TRBJ1-2	15	TRBV5-5	TGTGCCAGCAGCTTGAGTGGACTAGGCAGCTATGGCTACACCTTC	CASSLSGLGSYGYTF
few	-	TRBJ1-1	17	TRBV4-2	TGTGCCAGCAGCCAAGTGGGTGAGGCGGGGGTTAGGACTGAAGCTTTCTTT	CASSQVGEAGVRTEAFF
-	-	TRBJ2-1	15	TRBV7-9	TGTGCCAGCAGCCGCAGGGGTTCAGAAACGAATGAGCAGTTCTTC	CASSRRGSETNEQFF
few	TRBD2	TRBJ2-2	15	TRBV6-5	TGTGCCAGCAGGAAAGATAGCGGGGTCACCGGGGAGCTGTTTTTT	CASRKDSGVTGELFF
-	-	TRBJ2-1	17	TRBV7-8	TGTGCCAGCAGCTCCCCCCTATGGGCAAGGACCTACAATGAGCAGTTCTTC	CASSSPLWARTYNEQFF
-	TRBD2	TRBJ2-5	15	TRBV7-3	TGTGCCAGCAGCTTGAACGGTCTAGCGGGAGAGACCCAGTACTTC	CASSLNGLAGETQYF
few	TRBD2	TRBJ2-1	12	TRBV7-2	TGTGCCAGCAGCCATTCGGGGGGATGGGGGTTCTTC	CASSHSGGWGFF
-	-	TRBJ1-5	15	TRBV19	TGTGCCAGTAGTATTAGCTTGGGCAGGGCCCAGCCCCAGCATTTT	CASSISLGRAQPQHF
few	TRBD1	TRBJ1-2	16	TRBV5-4	TGTGCCAGCAGCTTGGCTTCGGGACAGGGCAGGCGTGGCTACACCTTC	CASSLASGQGRRGYTF
-	TRBD1	TRBJ2-1	16	TRBV7-8	TGTGCCAGCAGCTTACGGGACAGGGGAGGCTACAATGAGCAGTTCTTC	CASSLRDRGGYNEQFF
-	TRBD2	TRBJ2-3	14	TRBV24-1	TGTGCCACCAGTGACCCACTAGCGGCAGATACGCAGTATTTT	CATSDPLAADTQYF
once	TRBD1	TRBJ1-1	13	TRBV27	TGTGCCAGCTGCCGGGACAGGGGAACTGAAGCTTTCTTT	CASCRDRGTEAFF
few	-	TRBJ1-3	16	TRBV7-2	TGTGCCAGCAGCTTAGTGTGGGCTCCCCCTGGAAACACCATATATTTT	CASSLVWAPPGNTIYF
once	-	TRBJ2-1	14	TRBV19	TGTACCAGTAAGGTGGGAGGAACATACAATGAGCAGTTCTTC	CTSKVGGTYNEQFF
-	-	TRBJ2-1	12	TRBV2	TGTGCCACGGGAAACATTTACAATGAGCAGTTCTTC	CATGNIYNEQFF
-	-	TRBJ1-3	14	TRBV9	TGTGCCAGCAGCGTAGCGAGTTCTGGAAACACCATATATTTT	CASSVASSGNTIYF
-	-	TRBJ1-6	16	TRBV2	TGTGCCAGCAGCGACTCGACAGGCCGTTATAATTCACCCCTCCACTTT	CASSDSTGRYNSPLHF
-	TRBD2	TRBJ2-7	14	TRBV5-6	TGTGCCAGCGTGCGACGGGGGGAAACCTACGAGCAGTACTTC	CASVRRGETYEQYF
once	TRBD1	TRBJ1-5	15	TRBV9	TGTGCCAGCAGCCAGGGACAGCTCGAGAATCAGCCCCAGCATTTT	CASSQGQLENQPQHF
-	-	TRBJ1-2	13	TRBV7-8	TGTGCCAGCAGTCCCCAGGTTAACTATGGCTACACCTTC	CASSPQVNYGYTF
-	-	TRBJ1-3	11	TRBV20-1	TGCAGTGCTTACACCCGAAACACCATATATTTT	CSAYTRNTIYF
once	-	TRBJ2-7	14	TRBV6-1	TGTGCCAGCAGTGAGGCCGGACAGACCTACGAGCAGTACTTC	CASSEAGQTYEQYF
-	-	TRBJ2-1	14	TRBV20-1	TGCAGTGCTAGTGCCACCCAAATTTCAGGAGGGCAGTTCTTC	CSASATQISGGQFF
-	-	TRBJ1-6	13	TRBV7-3	TGTGCCAGCAGCCGAGACAGGAATTCACCCCTCCACTTT	CASSRDRNSPLHF